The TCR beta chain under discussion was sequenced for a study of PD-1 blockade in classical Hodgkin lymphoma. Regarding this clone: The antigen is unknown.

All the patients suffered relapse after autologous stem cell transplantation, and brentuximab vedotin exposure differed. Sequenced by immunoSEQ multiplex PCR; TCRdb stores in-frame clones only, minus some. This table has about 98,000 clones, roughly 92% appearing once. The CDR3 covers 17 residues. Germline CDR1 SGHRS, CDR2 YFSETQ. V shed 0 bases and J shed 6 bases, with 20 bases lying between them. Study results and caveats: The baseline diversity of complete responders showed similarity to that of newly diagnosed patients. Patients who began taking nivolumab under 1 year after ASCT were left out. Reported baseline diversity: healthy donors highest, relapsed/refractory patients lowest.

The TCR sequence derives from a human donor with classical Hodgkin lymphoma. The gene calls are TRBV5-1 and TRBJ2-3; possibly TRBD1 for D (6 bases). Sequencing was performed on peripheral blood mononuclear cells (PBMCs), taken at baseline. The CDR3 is CASSLAGWGRLGDTQYF. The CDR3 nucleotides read TGCGCCAGCAGCTTGGCCGGCTGGGGGCGATTAGGTGATACGCAGTATTTT.